This passage covers 5 T cell receptor beta chains from one sample sequenced in a study of T cell clones after liver transplantation. Here immunoSEQ multiplex PCR was the method, and the copy in TCRdb shows in-frame clones only, minus some. The data show some 45,000 clones, more than 70% seen once. Material: CD4+ T cells from blood, obtained 24 months after liver transplant. Receptors were obtained from a human patient who received a liver transplant. Some T cells may be supplied by the graft donor.

The genes are TRBV18 and TRBJ1-1, with D uncertain. CDR3 size: 15 residues. The V end lost 0 bases, the J end lost 7 bases, and 15 bases lay between the germline ends. CDR1 and CDR2 from the germline V gene are KGHSH and LQKENI. Here the CDR3 DNA reads TGTGCCAGCTCACCACCATCCGCCGGGTACCTTGAAGCTTTCTTT. Protein: CASSPPSAGYLEAFF.

The rearrangement uses TRBV5-6 and TRBJ2-7; TRBD1 matches 8 bases. The V segment lost 0 bases and the J segment 5 bases; nucleotides outside the gene matches: 7. CDR1 is SGHDT and CDR2 is YYEEEE in the germline V gene. This CDR3 contains 15 residues. The chain's CDR3 is CASSLAPGGAHEQYF. The DNA of the CDR3 is TGTGCCAGCAGCTTGGCGCCAGGGGGCGCCCACGAGCAGTACTTC.

The V gene is TRBV7-2, the J gene TRBJ2-4; 13 nucleotides agree with TRBD2. Unmatched junction bases numbered 5, after V lost 7 bases and J lost 5 bases. CDR1 and CDR2 from the germline V gene are SGHTA and FQGNSA. This CDR3 is 15 amino acids long. CDR3 bases: TGTGCCAGCAAAGCCGGGACTAGCGGGGAAAACATTCAGTACTTC. This codes for CASKAGTSGENIQYF. The whole variable domain, filled in from reference TRBV7-2 and TRBJ2-4, reads GAGVSQSPSNKVTEKGKDVELRCDPISGHTALYWYRQSLGQGLEFLIYFQGNSAPDKSGLPSDRFSAERTGGSVSTLTIQRTQQEDSAVYLCASKAGTSGENIQYFGAGTRLSVL.

This clone appeared a few times. The chain is built from TRBV27 and TRBJ2-1; 11 nucleotides agree with TRBD2. Trimming took 3 bases from V and 9 from J; bases not matched to a gene: 13. In germline, CDR1 is MNHEY, CDR2 SMNVEV (reference sequence). CDR3 length: 17 residues. CDR3 sequence (DNA): TGTGCCAGCAGTTTCAGGTCGCTAGCGGGAGGTATGGGTGAGCAGTTCTTC. It translates to CASSFRSLAGGMGEQFF.

The V and J genes are TRBV4-3 and TRBJ2-7; D is ambiguous. Germline CDR1 is LGHNA and CDR2 is YSLEER. The V end was cut by 0 bases, the J end by 6 bases, with 12 bases between. The CDR3 loop spans 14 amino acids. The CDR3 bases are TGCGCCAGCAGCCAAGAGGGCTCTTCCACCGAGCAGTACTTC. Its protein product is CASSQEGSSTEQYF.